A single sample is the source of the 8 T cell receptor beta chains below, sequenced in a study of Graves' ophthalmopathy and Graves' hyperthyroidism. RNA served as the template for amplifying TCR beta CDR3 regions. First-round RT-PCR relied on HTBI primers, and a second-round multiplex PCR came next. TCRdb passed the multiplex PCR reads through MiXCR, listing each CDR3 protein once. The table records 680,000 or so distinct CDR3 sequences, 22% of them present only once. Sequencing input: peripheral blood. The receptors here all came from a woman between 18 and 30 years old with stable Graves' hyperthyroidism. Some clones in this sample may be carry-over from other donors' samples.

This clonotype was seen many times. The CDR3 loop is CASSRGTSGVPSLYEQYF. Here the CDR3 DNA reads TGCGCCAGCAGCCGAGGGACTAGCGGAGTCCCCTCCCTATACGAGCAGTACTTC. This chain joins TRBV4-1 and TRBJ2-7, with 11 bases matching TRBD2. With 4 bases clipped from V and 4 bases from J, the junction kept 15 bases outside the gene matches. CDR1 and CDR2 (germline): MGHRA, YSYEKL. This CDR3 has 18 amino acids.

Many counts were recorded for this clonotype. The gene calls are TRBV20-1 and TRBJ2-5; TRBD1 or TRBD2 may be the D gene (5 bases each). Trimming took off 1 base at V and 1 base at J, with 10 bases between the two ends. The CDR3 runs to 14 residues. Germline V gene lookup returns CDR1 DFQATT and CDR2 SNEGSKA (reference sequence). The CDR3 here is CSARGLGGQETQYF. The CDR3 region has the DNA TGCAGTGCTAGAGGACTTGGGGGCCAAGAGACCCAGTACTTC.

The rearrangement joins TRBV7-2 to TRBJ1-5; no reliable D call. The length of the CDR3 is 13 residues. V lost 5 bases and J lost 12, with 17 bases in between. The V gene's germline CDR1 is SGHTA and CDR2 FQGNSA. The CDR3 spells CASSGQNGLHQHF. The DNA of the CDR3 is TGTGCCAGCAGCGGGCAGAACGGCTTACACCAGCATTTT.

This clonotype was counted at least ten times. The chain employs TRBV6-5 and TRBJ1-5; D gene unclear. Germline V gene sequence: CDR1 MNHEY, CDR2 SVGAGI. CDR3 length: 14 residues. Trimming stripped 7 bases from V and 0 bases from J, with 10 bases between. The DNA for the CDR3 is TGTGCCAGCACTTTTGAGGTTAGCAATCAGCCCCAGCATTTT. Translated: CASTFEVSNQPQHF.

This clonotype was detected a few times. CDR3 in amino acids: CASSTNGMAGELFF. CDR3 coding DNA: TGTGCCAGCAGCACTAATGGGATGGCCGGGGAGCTGTTTTTT. The J gene is TRBJ2-2, the V gene TRBV7-8; D is undetermined. The CDR3 contains 14 residues. V lost 5 bases to trimming and J lost 6 bases, with 13 bases between them. Germline V gene lookup returns CDR1 SGHVS and CDR2 FQNEAQ. Looking up the rest from reference TRBV7-8 and TRBJ2-2 gives the full variable domain: GAGVSQSPRYKVAKRGQDVALRCDPISGHVSLFWYQQALGQGPEFLTYFQNEAQLDKSGLPSDRFFAERPEGSVSTLKIQRTQQEDSAVYLCASSTNGMAGELFFGEGSRLTVL.

As for this clonotype: A much larger clonotype is one base distant, so this may be a read error. The rearrangement joins TRBV5-4 to TRBJ1-5, with TRBD1 matching 10 bases. Germline CDR1 is SGHNT and CDR2 is YYREEE (reference sequence). The CDR3 extends over 15 amino acids. The CDR3 here is CASSWVTGGNQAQHF. The CDR3 DNA reads TGTGCCAGCAGTTGGGTGACAGGGGGCAATCAGGCCCAGCATTTT.

At least ten counts were recorded for this clonotype. The chain carries TRBV4-1 and TRBJ2-7, with a weak D call TRBD1 (5 bases). Germline V gene data show CDR1 as MGHRA and CDR2 as YSYEKL. V was shortened by 3 bases and J by 3 bases, with 6 bases between the two germline ends. The CDR3 extends over 12 amino acids. The CDR3 DNA sequence: TGCGCCAGCAGCCACGACAGCTACGAGCAGTACTTC. Translated, it gives CASSHDSYEQYF.

The rearrangement links TRBV12-3 or TRBV12-4 to TRBJ1-5, with 9 bases that match TRBD1. The CDR3 length is 16 residues. The V segment lost 5 bases and the J segment 6 bases; nucleotides outside the gene matches: 11. This CDR3 is CASSKTGTGFLQPQHF. CDR3 DNA sequence: TGTGCCAGCAGTAAAACCGGGACAGGGTTTCTTCAGCCCCAGCATTTT.